One and the same sample provided the 15 T cell receptor beta chains below, sequenced in a study of control samples from healthy donors and cancer patients. Measured with immunoSEQ multiplex PCR; TCRdb has only the in-frame clones, and not every one. Here the sample spans 60,000 or so clones, about 96% being singletons. The sequenced sample consisted of blood. These receptors came from a woman under 30 in good health.

The rearrangement uses TRBV4-3 and TRBJ2-3; TRBD2 aligns across 11 bases. The CDR3 consists of 17 residues. The germline V gene encodes CDR1 LGHNA and CDR2 YSLEER. Trimming removed 0 bases from V and 0 bases from J; junction bases left unmatched: 2. CDR3 residues: CASSQDSGGASTDTQYF. In DNA form, the CDR3 reads TGCGCCAGCAGCCAAGATAGCGGGGGGGCGAGCACAGATACGCAGTATTTT.

This clone came up once. The chain has TRBV27 and TRBJ2-1; the match to TRBD1 covers 9 bases. The CDR3 spans 17 residues. After removal of 5 bases from V and 8 bases from J, the junction contained 16 bases not matched to a gene. The germline gives CDR1 MNHEY, CDR2 SMNVEV (reference sequence). CDR3 sequence reads: CASSKVTGGEDPDEQFF. The CDR3 DNA reads as TGTGCCAGCAGTAAAGTCACAGGGGGCGAAGATCCGGATGAGCAGTTCTTC.

V usage is TRBV7-2 and J usage is TRBJ2-3; 7 positions match TRBD2. V shed 8 bases and J 2 bases; nucleotides not matched to a gene: 7. Germline CDR1 SGHTA, CDR2 FQGNSA. There are 14 residues in the CDR3. The CDR3 bases are TGTGCCAGCCTAGCTAGCGGTACCACAGATACGCAGTATTTT. Its translation: CASLASGTTDTQYF.

This clone was detected once. The chain carries TRBV25-1 and TRBJ2-5; 11 bases match TRBD2. The CDR3 length is 16 residues. V shed 2 bases, J shed 2 bases, and the junction held 4 bases outside the gene matches. Germline-derived CDR1 and CDR2 are MGHDK and SYGVNS. CDR3 in DNA: TGTGCCAGCAGTGAAGGTACTAGCGGGGGACAAGAGACCCAGTACTTC. Amino acids: CASSEGTSGGQETQYF.

The chain uses TRBV18 and TRBJ2-2, with D maybe TRBD1 (6 bases). Trimming pared 3 bases from V and 4 bases from J, leaving 15 bases between. The CDR3 is 16 amino acids. The germline V gene encodes CDR1 KGHSH and CDR2 LQKENI. DNA for the CDR3: TGTGCCAGCTCACCTCAAAGGACAGACTTCACCGGGGAGCTGTTTTTT. It translates to CASSPQRTDFTGELFF.

The CDR3 spells CASAILGHGELFF. CDR3 nucleotide sequence: TGTGCCAGCGCTATATTGGGTCACGGGGAGCTGTTTTTT. The chain uses TRBV9 and TRBJ2-2; D is unclear. Per the germline V gene, CDR1 is SGDLS and CDR2 is YYNGEE. The CDR3 spans 13 residues. Deletions cut 7 bases from V and 7 bases from J, with 14 bases between.

The chain links TRBV6-5 to TRBJ1-4; possibly TRBD1 for D (5 bases). Germline CDR1 is MNHEY and CDR2 is SVGAGI. This CDR3 has 14 residues. Trimming took off 6 bases at V and 5 bases at J, with 13 bases between the two ends. CDR3: CASSLTDENEKLFF. DNA of the CDR3: TGTGCCAGCAGCCTGACAGATGAGAATGAAAAACTGTTTTTT.

The chain couples TRBV4-1 to TRBJ2-6; D perhaps matches TRBD1 (5 bases). V was cut by 5 bases and J by 0 bases, with 11 bases left in between. Germline CDR1 is MGHRA and CDR2 is YSYEKL. This CDR3 has 16 amino acids. The CDR3 is CASSDRQFSGANVLTF. The CDR3 DNA reads TGCGCCAGCAGCGACCGACAGTTCTCTGGGGCCAACGTCCTGACTTTC.

V and J are TRBV28 and TRBJ1-2; D possibly corresponds to TRBD1 (5 bases). CDR1 is MDHEN, CDR2 SYDVKM, per germline. Trimming took 5 bases from V and 4 from J, leaving 11 bases between them. This CDR3 contains 13 residues. The CDR3 DNA follows: TGTGCCAGCAGTCCAGGGTGGGCCTATGGCTACACCTTC. This translates into CASSPGWAYGYTF.

The V call is TRBV6-5, the J call TRBJ1-2, with TRBD1 matching over 7 bases. CDR1 is MNHEY, CDR2 SVGAGI, per germline. This CDR3 spans 14 amino acids. Trimming cost V 9 bases and J 2 bases; bases outside gene matches: 9. The CDR3 sequence: CASFDRVSNYGYTF. CDR3 bases: TGTGCCAGTTTCGACAGGGTTTCAAACTATGGCTACACCTTC.

The rearrangement links TRBV4-3 to TRBJ1-2, with D possibly TRBD1 on 5 matching bases. In germline, CDR1 is LGHNA, CDR2 YSLEER. The CDR3 runs to 16 residues. The V and J ends lost 1 base and 3 bases respectively, with 15 bases between them. The CDR3 loop is CASSQVPLTTDYGYTF. The CDR3 DNA follows: TGCGCCAGCAGCCAAGTTCCTTTGACGACAGACTATGGCTACACCTTC.

The chain joins TRBV9 to TRBJ1-3; tentatively, D is TRBD1 (6 bases). This CDR3 has 18 residues. Looked up from germline, CDR1 is SGDLS and CDR2 is YYNGEE. Deletions cut 2 bases from V and 0 bases from J, with 18 bases between. The CDR3 coding sequence is TGTGCCAGCAGCGTCGGGGGCGCGGGAGGGGGCTCTGGAAACACCATATATTTT. This translates into CASSVGGAGGGSGNTIYF.

About this clone: The junction differs from germline at one of its ends, possibly a read error. This chain joins TRBV7-7 and TRBJ2-5; 7 bases fit TRBD1. Germline V gene lookup returns CDR1 SSHAT and CDR2 FNYEAQ (reference sequence). This CDR3 is built from 14 residues. The CDR3 reads CASSPPGQQETQYF. The CDR3, as DNA: TGTGCTAGCAGCCCACCGGGACAGCAAGAGACCCAGTACTTC.

This clone occurred a few times. V gene TRBV4-3 combines with J gene TRBJ1-5; D is unresolved. The CDR3 extends over 16 amino acids. Trimming took off 0 bases at V and 5 bases at J, with 14 bases between the two ends. The V gene's germline CDR1 is LGHNA and CDR2 YSLEER. CDR3 bases: TGCGCCAGCAGCCAAGATCATGAGCAGGCTTATCAGCCCCAGCATTTT. Its translation is CASSQDHEQAYQPQHF.

The rearrangement joins TRBV3-1 (or the pseudogene TRBV3-2) to TRBJ1-3, with 8 bases that match TRBD1. V shed 0 bases and J 2 bases; nucleotides not matched to a gene: 3. The CDR3 consists of 16 residues. CDR1 is LGHDT and CDR2 is YNNKEL in the germline V gene (reference sequence). CDR3 residues: CASSQDRTGPGNTIYF. CDR3 in DNA: TGTGCCAGCAGCCAAGACCGGACAGGGCCTGGAAACACCATATATTTT.